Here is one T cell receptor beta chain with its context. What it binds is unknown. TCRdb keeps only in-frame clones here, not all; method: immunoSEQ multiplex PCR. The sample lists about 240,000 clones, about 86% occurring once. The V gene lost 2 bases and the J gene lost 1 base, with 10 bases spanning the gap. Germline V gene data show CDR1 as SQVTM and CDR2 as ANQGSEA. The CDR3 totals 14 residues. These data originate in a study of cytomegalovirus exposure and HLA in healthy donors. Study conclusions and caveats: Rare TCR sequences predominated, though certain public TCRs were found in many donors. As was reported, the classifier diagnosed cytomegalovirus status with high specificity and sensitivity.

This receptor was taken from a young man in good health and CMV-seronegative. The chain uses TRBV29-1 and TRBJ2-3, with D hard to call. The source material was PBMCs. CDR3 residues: CSVEFGSGTDTQYF. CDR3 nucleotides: TGCAGCGTTGAATTCGGGTCAGGCACAGATACGCAGTATTTT.